Listed here are 7 T cell receptor beta chains from one sample, sequenced in a study of response to subunit inactivated influenza vaccine. TCRdb independently ran MiXCR on the RT-PCR reads; one entry per CDR3 protein. This table has about 500,000 distinct CDR3 sequences, under 15% appearing once. The source was PBMCs from blood, collected roughly 47 days after vaccination. These receptors all stem from a man in his fifties or sixties who received an inactivated influenza vaccine.

This clonotype was seen more than once but under ten times. The chain carries TRBV18 and TRBJ2-3, with 10 bases matching TRBD2. The J segment lost 4 bases and the V segment lost 3 bases, leaving 7 bases of the junction unmatched. The CDR3 covers 16 residues. Germline V gene lookup returns CDR1 KGHSH and CDR2 LQKENI. The CDR3 loop reads CASSPILAGRPDTQYF. In nucleotides, the CDR3 is TGTGCCAGCTCACCCATACTAGCGGGGAGACCAGATACGCAGTATTTT.

The chain links TRBV6-5 to TRBJ2-3, with 7 bases fitting TRBD2. Trimming took 4 bases from V and 5 from J; bases not matched to a gene: 6. CDR1 is MNHEY and CDR2 is SVGAGI in the germline V gene. The CDR3 sequence is 14 residues long. Written as DNA, the CDR3 is TGTGCCAGCAGTTTGGGGAGGGTAAAAGATACGCAGTATTTT. It is translated as CASSLGRVKDTQYF.

This clonotype was seen a handful of times. The chain employs TRBV20-1 and TRBJ2-7; the match to TRBD1 covers 12 bases. With 0 bases clipped from V and 6 bases from J, the junction kept 6 bases outside the gene matches. This CDR3 comprises 15 residues. Germline CDR1 and CDR2: DFQATT and SNEGSKA (reference sequence). CDR3 nucleotide sequence: TGCAGTGCTAGAGAGCGGGGACAGGGGGCGAGCGAGCAGTACTTC. Its translation: CSARERGQGASEQYF.

The J gene is TRBJ2-7, the V gene TRBV4-1, with D possibly being TRBD1 or TRBD2 (5 bases each). V lost 2 bases to trimming and J lost 5 bases, with 22 bases between them. There are 17 residues in the CDR3. Germline assignment: CDR1 MGHRA and CDR2 YSYEKL. CDR3 amino acids: CASSQRPPFGAVDEQYF. The CDR3 DNA reads as TGCGCCAGCAGCCAACGCCCACCTTTCGGGGCGGTGGACGAGCAGTACTTC.

Ten or more counts support this clonotype. This rearrangement joins TRBV24-1 to TRBJ2-1, with D possibly TRBD2 on 7 matching bases. V lost 4 bases and J 8 bases, leaving 26 bases between the germline ends. Looked up from germline, CDR1 is KGHDR and CDR2 is SFDVKD. This CDR3 is built from 18 residues. The CDR3 sequence: CATSDRSSEGGRDHEQFF. The CDR3 bases are TGTGCCACCAGTGACCGGAGTAGTGAGGGGGGGCGTGATCATGAGCAGTTCTTC.

This clonotype showed up many times. V usage is TRBV5-1 and J usage is TRBJ2-5; TRBD1 is a possible D gene (5 bases). The V end lost 2 bases, the J end lost 2 bases, and 16 bases lay between the germline ends. The CDR3 is 16 residues long. Germline CDR1 reads SGHRS; CDR2 reads YFSETQ. The CDR3 sequence is CASSFTNRSPQETQYF. The DNA of the CDR3 is TGCGCCAGCAGCTTCACCAACAGGTCACCACAAGAGACCCAGTACTTC.

V gene TRBV12-5 combines with J gene TRBJ2-1; the match to TRBD2 covers 8 bases. CDR3 length: 14 residues. The J segment lost 6 bases and the V segment lost 5 bases, leaving 6 bases of the junction unmatched. Germline V gene sequence: CDR1 LGHNT, CDR2 FRNRAP. The CDR3 DNA sequence: TGTGCTAGTGGTCTAACGGGAGGGGGCAATGAGCAGTTCTTC. Translated, it gives CASGLTGGGNEQFF.